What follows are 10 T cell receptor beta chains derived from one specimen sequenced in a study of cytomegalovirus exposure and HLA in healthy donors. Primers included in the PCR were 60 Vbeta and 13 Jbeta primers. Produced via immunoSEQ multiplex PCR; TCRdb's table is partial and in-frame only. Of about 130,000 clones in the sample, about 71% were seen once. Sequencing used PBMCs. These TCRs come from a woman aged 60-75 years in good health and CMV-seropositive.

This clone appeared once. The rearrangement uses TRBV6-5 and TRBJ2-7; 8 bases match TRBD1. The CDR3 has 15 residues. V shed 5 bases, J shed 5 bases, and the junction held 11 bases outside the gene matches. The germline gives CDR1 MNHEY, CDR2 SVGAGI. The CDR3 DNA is TGTGCCAGCAGTCCTTCGGACAGGGTGACTCACGAGCAGTACTTC. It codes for CASSPSDRVTHEQYF.

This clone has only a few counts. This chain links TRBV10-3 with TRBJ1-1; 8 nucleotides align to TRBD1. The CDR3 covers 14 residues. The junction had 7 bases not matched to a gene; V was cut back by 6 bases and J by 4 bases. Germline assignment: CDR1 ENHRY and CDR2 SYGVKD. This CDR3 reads CAIRDREGITEAFF. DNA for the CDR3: TGTGCCATCAGGGACAGGGAGGGTATCACTGAAGCTTTCTTT.

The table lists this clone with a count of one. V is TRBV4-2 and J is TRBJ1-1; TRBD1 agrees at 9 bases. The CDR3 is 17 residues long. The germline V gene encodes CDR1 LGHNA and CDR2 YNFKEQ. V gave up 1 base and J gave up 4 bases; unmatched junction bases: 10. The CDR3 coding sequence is TGTGCCAGCAGCCAAGGGGTGGGGACAGGGTCGAGCACTGAAGCTTTCTTT. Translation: CASSQGVGTGSSTEAFF.

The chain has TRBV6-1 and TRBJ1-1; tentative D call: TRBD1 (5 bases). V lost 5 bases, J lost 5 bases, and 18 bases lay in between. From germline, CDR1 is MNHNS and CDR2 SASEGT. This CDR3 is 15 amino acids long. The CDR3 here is CASSLDMSESTEAFF. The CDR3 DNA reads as TGTGCCAGCAGTCTGGACATGTCGGAAAGTACTGAAGCTTTCTTT.

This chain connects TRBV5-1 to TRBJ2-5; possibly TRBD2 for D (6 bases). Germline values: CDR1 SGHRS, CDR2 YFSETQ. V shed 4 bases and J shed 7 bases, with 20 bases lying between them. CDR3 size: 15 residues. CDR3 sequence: CASSEALATSGTQYF. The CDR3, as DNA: TGCGCCAGCAGCGAGGCCCTAGCGACGTCGGGGACCCAGTACTTC.

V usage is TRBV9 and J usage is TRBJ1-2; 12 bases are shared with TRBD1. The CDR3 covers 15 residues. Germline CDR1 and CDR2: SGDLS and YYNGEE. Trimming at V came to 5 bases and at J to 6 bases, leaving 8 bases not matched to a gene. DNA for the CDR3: TGTGCCAGCAGTATTATGGGACAGGGGGCTGATGGCTACACCTTC. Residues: CASSIMGQGADGYTF.

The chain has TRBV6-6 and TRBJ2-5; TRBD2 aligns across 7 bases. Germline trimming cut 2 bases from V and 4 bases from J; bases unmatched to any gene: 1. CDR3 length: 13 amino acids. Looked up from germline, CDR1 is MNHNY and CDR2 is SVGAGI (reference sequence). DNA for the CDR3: TGTGCCAGCAGTTACGGCGGGGGAGAGACCCAGTACTTC. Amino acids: CASSYGGGETQYF.

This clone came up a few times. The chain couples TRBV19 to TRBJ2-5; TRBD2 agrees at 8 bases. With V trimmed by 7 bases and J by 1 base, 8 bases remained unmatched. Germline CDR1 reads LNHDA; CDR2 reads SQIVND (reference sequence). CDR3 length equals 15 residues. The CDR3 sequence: CASTDSGTSQETQYF. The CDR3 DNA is TGTGCCAGTACTGACTCCGGGACTAGCCAAGAGACCCAGTACTTC. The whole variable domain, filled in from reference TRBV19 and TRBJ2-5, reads DGGITQSPKYLFRKEGQNVTLSCEQNLNHDAMYWYRQDPGQGLRLIYYSQIVNDFQKGDIAEGYSVSREKKESFPLTVTSAQKNPTAFYLCASTDSGTSQETQYFGPGTRLLVL.

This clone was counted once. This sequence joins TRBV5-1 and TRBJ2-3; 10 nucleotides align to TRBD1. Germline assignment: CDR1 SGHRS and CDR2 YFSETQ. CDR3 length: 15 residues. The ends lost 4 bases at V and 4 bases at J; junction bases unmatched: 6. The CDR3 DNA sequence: TGCGCCAGCAGCCGTTCGGGACAGGGGTCAGATACGCAGTATTTT. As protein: CASSRSGQGSDTQYF.

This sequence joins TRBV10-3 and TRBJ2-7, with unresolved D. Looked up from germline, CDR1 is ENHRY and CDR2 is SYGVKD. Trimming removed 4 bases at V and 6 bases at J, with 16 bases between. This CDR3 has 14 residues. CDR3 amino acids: CAISGQVPTGEQYF. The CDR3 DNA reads TGTGCCATCAGTGGGCAGGTCCCCACCGGCGAGCAGTACTTC.